Each of the 4 T cell receptor beta chains below was sequenced from the same sample in a study of regulatory T cells in long-lasting Graves disease. The sample's time point: persistent/refractory GD, antithyroid drugs over 5 years with positive TRAb. The authors made the TCR library using RNA they extracted from PBMCs. Building of the TCR beta libraries involved iRepertoire HTBI primers and Arm-PCR of CDR3 regions. TCRdb processed the multiplex PCR reads anew with MiXCR; each CDR3 protein has one entry. Of hundreds of thousands of distinct CDR3 sequences in the sample, more than 20% were seen once. Sequences were derived from peripheral blood mononuclear cells (PBMCs), sampled when the disease was refractory, from a patient treated with antithyroid drugs. The origin of the receptors is a female donor with Graves disease.

With regard to this clonotype: Since a much larger clone is just one base distant, this may be a read error. The rearrangement uses TRBV3-1 and TRBJ2-7; no reliable D call. Germline CDR1 LGHDT, CDR2 YNNKEL (reference sequence). The CDR3 sequence is 15 residues long. The CDR3 nucleotides read TGTGCCGGCAGCCAAGAGGTCGGAAGGGCGTACGAGCAGTACTTC. Its translation: CAGSQEVGRAYEQYF.

This clonotype was recorded many times. The chain couples TRBV28 to TRBJ1-2, with TRBD1 identical over 8 bases. This CDR3 has 15 amino acids. Germline CDR1 is MDHEN and CDR2 is SYDVKM. The J segment lost 5 bases and the V segment lost 4 bases, leaving 9 bases of the junction unmatched. DNA for the CDR3: TGTGCCAGCAGTTCAGGGGGCGCATTGACTTATGGCTACACCTTC. Translated, it gives CASSSGGALTYGYTF.

This clonotype has a count of ten or more. V gene TRBV24-1 combines with J gene TRBJ2-7; 9 positions agree with TRBD1. The CDR3 has 15 amino acids. J gave up 4 bases and V 2 bases, and 5 bases lay outside the gene matches. Germline V lookup: CDR1 KGHDR, CDR2 SFDVKD. The CDR3 DNA follows: TGTGCCACCAGTGATTCCAGACAGGGGGGGTACGAGCAGTACTTC. Translation: CATSDSRQGGYEQYF.

This clonotype was seen more than once but under ten times. The V gene is TRBV18, the J gene TRBJ1-1; no clear D gene. With 3 bases removed from V and 8 bases from J, the gap between germline ends came to 19 bases. Germline V lookup: CDR1 KGHSH, CDR2 LQKENI. This CDR3 has 15 residues. The CDR3 DNA is TGTGCCAGCTCACCCTACTACGGTCAGCGGGCGGAAGCTTTCTTT. This translates into CASSPYYGQRAEAFF.